This T cell receptor (beta chain) was recorded in a study of T cell repertoires in cytomegalovirus infection. Study as a whole: Signatures in public TCR beta sequences pointed to both CMV infection and matching HLA type.

Study-level points and caveats: CMV-specific TCR beta clonotypes restricted by HLA-C were the ones dominating the ex vivo response.

The V end lost 4 bases, the J end lost 0 bases, and 10 bases lay between the germline ends. The CDR3 is 15 residues long. Germline-derived CDR1 and CDR2 are LGHNA and YSLEER. This clonotype occurred many times. The antigen is not known. TCRdb analysed the reads with MiXCR anew, one entry per CDR3 protein. The profile shows roughly 77,000 distinct CDR3 sequences, about 4.2% of them singletons. This receptor was taken from a human donor in good health (CMV status not recorded). Some clones in this sample may be carry-over from other donors' samples. This chain joins TRBV4-3 and TRBJ2-1; D uncertain. Material for sequencing was PBMCs. CDR3 sequence (DNA): TGCGCCAGCAGCCGCGGACGGAGCTCCTACAATGAGCAGTTCTTC. This encodes CASSRGRSSYNEQFF.